Here is one T cell receptor beta chain with its context. The antigen is unknown. V was clipped by 0 bases and J by 9 bases, with 12 bases between them. The CDR3 length is 14 residues. Germline V gives CDR1 SNHLY, CDR2 FYNNEI. This entry belongs to a study of shared clonotypes between healthy human individuals. Whole-study results and caveats: Richness estimates generally favored naive over memory subsets.

Assay: immunoSEQ multiplex PCR; the TCRdb copy retains only in-frame clones and omits some. The table has roughly 650,000 clones, approximately 97% seen once. The sequenced sample consisted of naive CD4+ T cells sorted from blood. Subset described: CD45RA+ positively selected. This receptor was taken from a woman in her twenties or thirties in good health. This rearrangement joins TRBV2 to TRBJ2-1; D is ambiguous. The CDR3 sequence is CASSEAFRRSEQFF. The CDR3 region has the DNA TGTGCCAGCAGTGAAGCGTTTCGACGTAGTGAGCAGTTCTTC.